This T cell receptor beta chain derives from a study of T-cell reconstitution after alpha-beta-depleted transplantation in children. Study-wide results and caveats: Diversity of TCRbeta at day 60 was high in some patients, arising from surviving recipient T cells and thymic progenitors. T-cell counts and diversity at one year post-transplant came mainly from newly produced T cells. Several hundred expanded graft clones reportedly supplied alpha-beta T cells about two months after transplant.

Preparing the TCRbeta library involved the use of unique molecular identifiers. TCRdb processed the PCR reads anew with MiXCR; each CDR3 protein has one entry. Of hundreds of thousands of distinct CDR3 sequences in the sample, around 16% were seen once. In regard to this clonotype: What it recognizes is unknown.

The germline CDR1 and CDR2 sequences are MDHEN and SYDVKM. This CDR3 region has 15 residues. Trimming removed 3 bases from V and 1 base from J, with 12 bases in between. The sample in question was PBMCs, mostly from graft donor cells, obtained 360 days after TCRalphabeta/CD19-depleted stem cell transplant. This chain joins TRBV28 and TRBJ2-5; D may be TRBD1 (6 bases). The clonotype comes from a male patient between 2 and 10 years old who had a stem cell transplant for acute lymphoblastic leukemia, so the T cells may come from the graft donor. CDR3 sequence reads: CASSLDQGIQETQYF. CDR3 in DNA: TGTGCCAGCAGTTTGGACCAGGGGATCCAAGAGACCCAGTACTTC.